This T cell receptor beta chain comes out of a study of T cell repertoires in cytomegalovirus infection (dated by TCRdb to about 2019). Describing the broader study: Recently identified HLA-C-restricted CMV epitopes, whose presentation resists viral immunomodulation, were targeted by peptide stimulations together with well-studied HLA-B-restricted epitopes. Donor HLA type was relevant to the analysis, as public TCR beta signatures indicated carriage of CMV infection together with the matching HLA type. Points the paper makes about the study in general: The ex vivo response was dominated by HLA-C-restricted CMV-specific TCR beta clonotypes, which also provided the single most frequent clonotype in two of eight donors. Cumulative frequency of public TCR beta family members discriminated carriers of CMV infection plus the relevant HLA type in this cohort and an independent roughly 330-donor cohort.

Details on this clonotype: Its antigen target is currently unknown. Per-base qualities were not stored, and no clone one base away is much larger.

Sequencer: Illumina HiSeq 1500. The raw public data were reprocessed by TCRdb itself: fastp quality trimming at Q25, MiXCR clonotype calling, in-frame beta chains only. Identical CDR3 proteins give one entry, which carries the most common genes and DNA. The sample profile shows 300,000 to 400,000 distinct CDR3 sequences; 29% of them were found once. The top ten clonotypes cover 20% of the sample. The CDR3 has 14 amino acids, counting the end cysteine and phenylalanine. The retained sequence is limited to the CDR3, 42 bases, with the frame set at the first base. The junction carries 13 bases between V and J, which are trimmed by 5 bases and 5 bases respectively. The germline V gene gives CDR1 as SGHAT and CDR2 as FQNNGV. The treatment or condition label, as the study defines it: in vitro stimulation with specific CMV peptide epitopes to enrich CMV-specific T cells.

The V and J segments used are TRBV11-2 and TRBJ2-4; the D gene is tentatively TRBD1 or TRBD2, each matching 5 bases. The sequencing here drew on cultured PBMCs, taken from culture after CMV antigen stimulation. This TCR was sampled from a human donor in good health (CMV status not recorded). Some clones in this sample may be carry-over from other donors' samples. The CDR3 region: CASSRRDRQNIQYF. The bases read TGTGCCAGCAGCAGACGGGACCGGCAAAACATTCAGTACTTC.